This T cell receptor beta chain was profiled in a study of OX40 agonist ivuxolimab in advanced cancers. Notes on the research overall: Ivuxolimab was an agonistic, fully human IgG2 monoclonal antibody directed against OX40 (CD134), a costimulatory receptor. Of the 52 patients in dose escalation, 19 had hepatocellular carcinoma, around 15 had melanoma, 9 had renal cell carcinoma and 9 had head and neck cancer. The paper describes the monotherapy dose-escalation part (N ≈ 49 patients) of the phase I trial of ivuxolimab. In the dose-escalation cohort, 65% to 90% of patients were male, and the mean age was approximately 60 years, with a range of roughly 23 to 85. Peripheral TCRbeta sequencing was intended to test whether TCR sequence diversity was altered and clonal T-cell expansion was caused by ivuxolimab. Patients were allowed to have had prior anti-PD-1, anti-PD-L1 or anti-CTLA-4 therapy, and roughly two fifths of the dose-escalation patients had been treated with checkpoint inhibitors. Intravenous ivuxolimab was administered to patients every 2 weeks at six dose levels: 0.01, 0.1, 0.3, 1.5, 3 and 10 mg/kg. Three dose-escalation patients achieved partial responses, one with hepatocellular carcinoma and two with cutaneous melanoma.

The trial excluded patients who had a history of autoimmune disease or who were on systemic immunosuppression. In every dose cohort, peripheral blood was drawn for TCR sequencing at baseline, cycle 4 day 1, and cycle 7 day 1. The samples were drawn from a first-in-human, open-label, multicenter phase I dose-escalation trial of ivuxolimab. Adults with locally advanced or metastatic head and neck squamous cell, hepatocellular, melanoma or renal cell carcinoma were enrolled in the trial. CD4+ and CD8+ T cells were sorted separately from peripheral blood before TCR sequencing. The research as a whole found: Low levels of normalized T-cell clonal expansion were also seen in some patients who did not respond. Antigen specificity was not determined for the clonally expanded peripheral T cells. At doses of 0.1 to 3.0 mg/kg, clonal expansion of both CD4+ and CD8+ T cells in blood was seen between baseline and week 6. After ivuxolimab, CD8+ T cells had more expanded clones than CD4+ T cells on average. In the 0.1-3.0 mg/kg groups, partial responders were among the patients with the lowest normalized peripheral clonal expansion, particularly in CD8+ T cells.

From V the trimming removes 7 bases and from J it removes 6 bases, while the gene matches leave 7 bases of the junction unaccounted for. The germline V gene (reference sequence) specifies LNHDA as CDR1 and SQIVND as CDR2. The CDR3 starts with the cysteine, ends with the phenylalanine, and has 13 residues. The only DNA kept is the CDR3, 39 bases in frame from the first base. In the case of this clone: Its antigen is currently not known. Base qualities were left out, and no much larger clone turns up one base away.

For sequencing of the TCRbeta CDR3 region, genomic DNA was extracted from the sorted cells. The immunoSEQ Assay was used to sequence the TCRbeta CDR3 regions. In its TCRdb copy, this immuneACCESS table keeps in-frame sequences only and misses some clones. Where compared with another copy, unresolved V genes explain less than half of these, and the others have no known cause. Within this sample are 45,000 to 50,000 clones, with approximately 90% of them counted one time only. The top ten hold 19% of the sample. In this chain, TRBV19 is recombined with TRBJ1-1; 8 bases in between match TRBD1. The receptor comes from an adult with an advanced solid tumor such as melanoma, head and neck, liver or kidney cancer. This specimen consisted of CD4+ or CD8+ T cells sorted from blood, obtained in a trial of the OX40 agonist ivuxolimab. The bases are TGTGCCAGTATGTCAGGGGGCGCCGCTGAAGCTTTCTTT. Its amino acids are CASMSGGAAEAFF.